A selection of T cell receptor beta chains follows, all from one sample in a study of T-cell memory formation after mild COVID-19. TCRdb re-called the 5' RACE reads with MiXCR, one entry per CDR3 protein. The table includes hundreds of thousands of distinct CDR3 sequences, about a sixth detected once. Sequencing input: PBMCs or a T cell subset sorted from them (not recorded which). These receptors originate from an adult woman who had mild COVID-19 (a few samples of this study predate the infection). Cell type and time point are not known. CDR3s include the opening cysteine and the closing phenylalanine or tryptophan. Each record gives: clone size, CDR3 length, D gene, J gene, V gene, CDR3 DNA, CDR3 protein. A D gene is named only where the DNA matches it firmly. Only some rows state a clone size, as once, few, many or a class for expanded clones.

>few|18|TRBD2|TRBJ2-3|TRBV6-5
TGTGCCAGCAGTTCGACTAGCGGGAGGCTATCCAGTCTAGATACGCAGTATTTT
CASSSTSGRLSSLDTQYF
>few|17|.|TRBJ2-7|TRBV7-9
TGTGCCAGCAGCTTTCCTAGAGGTTCCGTGGGAACCTACGAGCAGTACTTC
CASSFPRGSVGTYEQYF
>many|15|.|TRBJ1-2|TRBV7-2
TGTGCCAGCAGCTTATCACAAGGACAGATTAATGGCTACACCTTC
CASSLSQGQINGYTF
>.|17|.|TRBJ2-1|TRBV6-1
TGTGCCAGCAGAGCGAGCAGGGGCGGGGCTAGCTACAATGAGCAGTTCTTC
CASRASRGGASYNEQFF
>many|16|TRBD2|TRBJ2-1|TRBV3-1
TGTGCCAGCAGCTACAGTATGGCTAGCGGGAGTACTGAGCAGTTCTTC
CASSYSMASGSTEQFF
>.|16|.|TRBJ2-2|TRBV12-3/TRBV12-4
TGTGCCAGCAGTTTAATGGGGCGGGAGAACACCGGGGAGCTGTTTTTT
CASSLMGRENTGELFF
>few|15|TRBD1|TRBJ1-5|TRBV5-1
TGCGCCAGCAGTCCCGGACAGGGAACAGGTCAGCCCCAGCATTTT
CASSPGQGTGQPQHF
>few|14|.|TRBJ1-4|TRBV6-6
TGTGCCAGCAGTTACGGGGGGGCCATCGAAAAACTGTTTTTT
CASSYGGAIEKLFF
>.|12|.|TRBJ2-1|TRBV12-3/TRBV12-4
TGTGCCAGCAGTCCAGGAGGCACTGAGCAGTTCTTC
CASSPGGTEQFF
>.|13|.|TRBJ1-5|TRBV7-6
TGTGCCAGCAGCTTAGAACGTGATCAGCCCCAGCATTTT
CASSLERDQPQHF
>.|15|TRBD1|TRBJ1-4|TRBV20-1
TGCAGTGCTCCTACCCGGGACAGGGGTAATGAAAAACTGTTTTTT
CSAPTRDRGNEKLFF
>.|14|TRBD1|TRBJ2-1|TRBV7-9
TGTGCCAGCAGCTTTGACAGGGGTCTCAATGAGCAGTTCTTC
CASSFDRGLNEQFF
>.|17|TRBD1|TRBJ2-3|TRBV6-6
TGTGCCAGCAGTTACCCGCTTACAGGGGGCGGTGAAGATACGCAGTATTTT
CASSYPLTGGGEDTQYF
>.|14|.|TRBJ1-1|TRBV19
TGTGCCAGTCACATACAGGGACCAGACACTGAAGCTTTCTTT
CASHIQGPDTEAFF
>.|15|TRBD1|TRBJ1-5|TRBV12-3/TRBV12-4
TGTGCCAGCAGTCGGACAGGGTCCGGCAATCAGCCCCAGCATTTT
CASSRTGSGNQPQHF
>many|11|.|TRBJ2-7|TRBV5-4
TGTGCCAGCAGCTTCGACTACGAGCAGTACTTC
CASSFDYEQYF
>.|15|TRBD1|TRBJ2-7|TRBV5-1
TGCGCCAGCAGTTCTCCGGGACAGGGTCGCTACGAGCAGTACTTC
CASSSPGQGRYEQYF
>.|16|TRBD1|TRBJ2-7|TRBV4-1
TGCGCCAGCAGCCAAGGTCCGGGGACAGACACCTACGAGCAGTACTTC
CASSQGPGTDTYEQYF
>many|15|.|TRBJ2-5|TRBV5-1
TGCGCCAGCCGCTCCTCGGTAGCGGAGAAAGAGACCCAGTACTTC
CASRSSVAEKETQYF
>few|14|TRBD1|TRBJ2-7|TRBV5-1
TGCGCCAGCAGCGTGGGGACAGGGCGCTACGAGCAGTACTTC
CASSVGTGRYEQYF
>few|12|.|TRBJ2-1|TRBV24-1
TGTGCCACCAGGGCCATCGGGAATGAGCAGTTCTTC
CATRAIGNEQFF
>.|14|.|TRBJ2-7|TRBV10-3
TGTGCCATCAAGGGCCAGGCGATTCCCTACGAGCAGTACTTC
CAIKGQAIPYEQYF
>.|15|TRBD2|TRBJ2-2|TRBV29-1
TGCAGCGCAACGGGACTAGCGGGGGACACCGGGGAGCTGTTTTTT
CSATGLAGDTGELFF
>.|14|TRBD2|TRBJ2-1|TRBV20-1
TGCAGTGCTAAATTAGCGGGACGGTACAATGAGCAGTTCTTC
CSAKLAGRYNEQFF
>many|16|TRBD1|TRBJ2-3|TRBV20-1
TGCAGTGCTAGGTTAGCCGGGGACAGGGAGGCAGATACGCAGTATTTT
CSARLAGDREADTQYF
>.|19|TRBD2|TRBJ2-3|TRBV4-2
TGTGCCAGCAGCCAGCCTAGGACTAGCGGGGGGGCCAGGACAGATACGCAGTATTTT
CASSQPRTSGGARTDTQYF
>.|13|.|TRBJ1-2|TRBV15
TGTGCCACCAGCGACGAACTCTACTATGGCTACACCTTC
CATSDELYYGYTF
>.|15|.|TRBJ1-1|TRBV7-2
TGTGCCAGCAGCCCCCTGGGGGTAATGAACACTGAAGCTTTCTTT
CASSPLGVMNTEAFF
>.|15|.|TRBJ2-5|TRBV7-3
TGTGCCAGCAGCTTAATTGCGGGATTGCTTGAGACCCAGTACTTC
CASSLIAGLLETQYF
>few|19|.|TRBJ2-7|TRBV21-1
TGTGCCAGCAGCAACCGGGACAGTCCATCAGAGTTCGGGTCCTACGAGCAGTACTTC
CASSNRDSPSEFGSYEQYF
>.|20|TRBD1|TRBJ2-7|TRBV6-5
TGTGCCAGCAGTTACTCGTTCCCGGGACAGGGGAGGAGGAATGCCTACGAGCAGTACTTC
CASSYSFPGQGRRNAYEQYF
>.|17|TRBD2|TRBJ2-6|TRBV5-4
TGTGCCAGCAGCCTGACTAGCGGGGGGGCTGGGGCCAACGTCCTGACTTTC
CASSLTSGGAGANVLTF
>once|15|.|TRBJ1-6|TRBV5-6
TGTGCCAGCAGCTTGGCCCCCCAGGACAATTCACCCCTCCACTTT
CASSLAPQDNSPLHF
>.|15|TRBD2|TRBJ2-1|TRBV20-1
TGCAGTGCTGTACTAGCGGGGAGCTCCTACAATGAGCAGTTCTTC
CSAVLAGSSYNEQFF
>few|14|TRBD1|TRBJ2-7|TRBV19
TGTGCCAGTAGTATAGAGGCAGGGGGCTACGAGCAGTACTTC
CASSIEAGGYEQYF
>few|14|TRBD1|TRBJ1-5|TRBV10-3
TGTGCCATCAGTGCTGGACAGGGGGGACGTCCCCAGCATTTT
CAISAGQGGRPQHF
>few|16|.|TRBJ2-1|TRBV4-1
TGCGCCAGCAGCCAACGGCCGGGTTTGCCCTACAATGAGCAGTTCTTC
CASSQRPGLPYNEQFF
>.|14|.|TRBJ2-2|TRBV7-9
TGTGCCAGCAGCCCGGACACCTACACCGGGGAGCTGTTTTTT
CASSPDTYTGELFF
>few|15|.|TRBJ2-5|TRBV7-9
TGTGCCAGCAGCTTAGCGGGGGGCCAACAAGAGACCCAGTACTTC
CASSLAGGQQETQYF
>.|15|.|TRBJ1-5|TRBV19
TGTGCCAGTAGACGCTTAGCGGATAGCAATCAGCCCCAGCATTTT
CASRRLADSNQPQHF
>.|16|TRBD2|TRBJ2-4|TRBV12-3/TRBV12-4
TGTGCCAGTGCTGCCAGCGGGGGGGCCAGCGAAAACATTCAGTACTTC
CASAASGGASENIQYF
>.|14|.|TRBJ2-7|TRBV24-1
TGTGCCACCAGTGGTGTCCAGGGGGGGTACGAGCAGTACTTC
CATSGVQGGYEQYF
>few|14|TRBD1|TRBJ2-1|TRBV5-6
TGTGCCAGCAGCTCCGGGACAGGGTTGAATGAGCAGTTCTTC
CASSSGTGLNEQFF
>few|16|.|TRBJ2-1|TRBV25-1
TGTGCCAGCAGTGACTCCCCGGGGCGAGTATACAATGAGCAGTTCTTC
CASSDSPGRVYNEQFF
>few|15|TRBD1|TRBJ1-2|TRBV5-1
TGCGCCAGCAGCTCCGGACAGGGGATTAACTATGGCTACACCTTC
CASSSGQGINYGYTF
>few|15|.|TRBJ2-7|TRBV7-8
TGTGCCAGCAGCTTCCCTGGTGGGGGCACCGACGAGCAGTACTTC
CASSFPGGGTDEQYF
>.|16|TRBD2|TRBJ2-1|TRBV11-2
TGTGCCAGCAGCGCCCTACGGGGGGGCCCCTACAATGAGCAGTTCTTC
CASSALRGGPYNEQFF
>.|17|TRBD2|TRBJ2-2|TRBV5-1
TGCGCCAGCAGCCAAGGAACTAGCGGGAGGAACAGCGGGGAGCTGTTTTTT
CASSQGTSGRNSGELFF
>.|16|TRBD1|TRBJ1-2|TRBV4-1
TGCGCCAGCAGCCAGGTCGGGACAGGAGGGAACTATGGCTACACCTTC
CASSQVGTGGNYGYTF